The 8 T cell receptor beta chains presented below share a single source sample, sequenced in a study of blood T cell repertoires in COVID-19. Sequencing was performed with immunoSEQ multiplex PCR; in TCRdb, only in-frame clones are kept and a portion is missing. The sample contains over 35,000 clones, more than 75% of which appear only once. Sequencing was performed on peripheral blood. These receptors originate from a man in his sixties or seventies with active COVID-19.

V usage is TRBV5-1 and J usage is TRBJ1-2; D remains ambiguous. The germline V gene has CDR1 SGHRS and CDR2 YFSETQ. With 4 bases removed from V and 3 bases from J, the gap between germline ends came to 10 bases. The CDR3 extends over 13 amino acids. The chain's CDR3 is CASSPTVDYGYTF. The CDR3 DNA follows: TGCGCCAGCAGCCCAACTGTAGACTATGGCTACACCTTC. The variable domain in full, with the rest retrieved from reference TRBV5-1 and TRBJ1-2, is KAGVTQTPRYLIKTRGQQVTLSCSPISGHRSVSWYQQTPGQGLQFLFEYFSETQRNKGNFPGRFSGRQFSNSRSEMNVSTLELGDSALYLCASSPTVDYGYTFGSGTRLTVV.

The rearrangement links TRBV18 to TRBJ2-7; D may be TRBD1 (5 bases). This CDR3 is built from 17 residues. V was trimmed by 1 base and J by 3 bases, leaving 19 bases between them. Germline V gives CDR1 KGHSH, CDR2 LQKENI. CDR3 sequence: CASSPQTRRQSIYEQYF. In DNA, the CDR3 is TGTGCCAGCTCACCACAAACTCGAAGACAGTCCATCTACGAGCAGTACTTC.

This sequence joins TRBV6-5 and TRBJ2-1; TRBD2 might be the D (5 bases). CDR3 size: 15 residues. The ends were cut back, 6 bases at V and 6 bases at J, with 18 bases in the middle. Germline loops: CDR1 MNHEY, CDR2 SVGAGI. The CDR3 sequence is CASSVSGRKGNEQFF. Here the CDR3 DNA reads TGTGCCAGCAGCGTCTCTGGGAGAAAGGGCAATGAGCAGTTCTTC.

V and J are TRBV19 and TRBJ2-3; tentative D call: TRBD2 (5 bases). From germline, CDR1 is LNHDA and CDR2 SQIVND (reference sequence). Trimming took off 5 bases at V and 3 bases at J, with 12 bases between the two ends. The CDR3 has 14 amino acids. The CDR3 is CASSFPGRTDTQYF. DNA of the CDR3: TGTGCCAGTAGTTTCCCGGGGAGAACAGATACGCAGTATTTT.

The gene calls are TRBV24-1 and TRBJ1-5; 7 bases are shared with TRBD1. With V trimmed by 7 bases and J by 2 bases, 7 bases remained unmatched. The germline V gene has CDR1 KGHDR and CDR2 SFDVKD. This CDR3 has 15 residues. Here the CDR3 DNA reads TGTGCCACCAGAAGACAGGGTACTGGCAATCAGCCCCAGCATTTT. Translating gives CATRRQGTGNQPQHF.

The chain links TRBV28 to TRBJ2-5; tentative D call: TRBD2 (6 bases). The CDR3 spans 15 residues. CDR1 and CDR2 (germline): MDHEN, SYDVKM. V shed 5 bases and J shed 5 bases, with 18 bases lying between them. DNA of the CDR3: TGTGCCAGCAGTGGTAATAACGGGAGAGCGGAGACCCAGTACTTC. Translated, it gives CASSGNNGRAETQYF.

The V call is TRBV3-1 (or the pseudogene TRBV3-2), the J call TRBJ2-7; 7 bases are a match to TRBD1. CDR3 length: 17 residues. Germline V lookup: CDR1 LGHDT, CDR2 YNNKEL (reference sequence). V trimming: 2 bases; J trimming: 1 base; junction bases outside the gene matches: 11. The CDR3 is CASSQTRGPTRSYEQYF. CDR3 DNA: TGTGCCAGCAGCCAAACTAGGGGGCCCACCCGTTCCTACGAGCAGTACTTC.

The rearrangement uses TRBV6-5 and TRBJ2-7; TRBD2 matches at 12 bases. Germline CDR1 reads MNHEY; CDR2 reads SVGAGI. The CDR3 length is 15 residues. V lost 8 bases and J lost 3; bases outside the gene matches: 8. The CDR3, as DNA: TGTGCCAGCGTTAGTGTACTAGCGGGGGGCTACGAGCAGTACTTC. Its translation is CASVSVLAGGYEQYF.